This T cell receptor (beta chain) was found in a study of blood T cells in healthy people across ages. Primed by a sample-barcoded 5' primer and a J-beta primer mix, a second PCR proceeded for about 6 to 12 cycles. MiXCR, applied by TCRdb to the 5' RACE reads, yields one record per CDR3 protein. Of around 1.5 million distinct CDR3 sequences detected, roughly 32% appear once; the ten largest clones hold approximately 11%. Germline CDR1 and CDR2: KGHDR and SFDVKD. The CDR3 spans 15 residues. The V gene lost 1 base and the J gene lost 0 bases, with 8 bases spanning the gap. Sequenced input: blood. This chain uses TRBV24-1 with TRBJ1-1; no clear D gene. This clonotype was obtained from a woman in her thirties in good health. CDR3: CATSDFKAVNTEAFF. The CDR3, as DNA: TGTGCCACCAGTGATTTCAAAGCAGTGAACACTGAAGCTTTCTTT.